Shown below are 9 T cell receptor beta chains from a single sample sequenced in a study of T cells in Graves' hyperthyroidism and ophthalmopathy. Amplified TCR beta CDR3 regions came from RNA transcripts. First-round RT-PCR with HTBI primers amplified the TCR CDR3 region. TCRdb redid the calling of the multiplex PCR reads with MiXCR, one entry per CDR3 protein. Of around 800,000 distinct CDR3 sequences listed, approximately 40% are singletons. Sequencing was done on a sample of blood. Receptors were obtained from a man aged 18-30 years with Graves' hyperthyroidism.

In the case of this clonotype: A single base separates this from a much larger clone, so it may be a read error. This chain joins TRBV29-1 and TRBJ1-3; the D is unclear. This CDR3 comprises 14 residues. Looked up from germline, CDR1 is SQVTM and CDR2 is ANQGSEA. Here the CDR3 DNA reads TGCAGCGTTGAGAGCGGAGCCTCTGGAAACACCACATATTTT. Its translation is CSVESGASGNTTYF.

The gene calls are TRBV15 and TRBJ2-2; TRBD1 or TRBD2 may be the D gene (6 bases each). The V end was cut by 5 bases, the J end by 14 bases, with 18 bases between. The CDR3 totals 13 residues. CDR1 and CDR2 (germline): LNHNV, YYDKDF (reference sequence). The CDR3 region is CATSPRGANVLFF. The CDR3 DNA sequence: TGTGCCACCAGCCCGAGGGGGGCCAACGTCCTGTTTTTT. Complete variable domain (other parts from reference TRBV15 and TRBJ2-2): DAMVIQNPRYQVTQFGKPVTLSCSQTLNHNVMYWYQQKSSQAPKLLFHYYDKDFNNEADTPDNFQSRRPNTSFCFLDIRSPGLGDTAMYLCATSPRGANVLFFGEGSRLTVL.

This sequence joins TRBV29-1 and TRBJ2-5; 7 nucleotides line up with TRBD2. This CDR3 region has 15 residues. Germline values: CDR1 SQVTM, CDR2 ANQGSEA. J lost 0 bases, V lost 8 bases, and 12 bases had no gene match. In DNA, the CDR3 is TGCAGCCAAGTCTTCAGCGGGGAGAACCAAGAGACCCAGTACTTC. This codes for CSQVFSGENQETQYF.

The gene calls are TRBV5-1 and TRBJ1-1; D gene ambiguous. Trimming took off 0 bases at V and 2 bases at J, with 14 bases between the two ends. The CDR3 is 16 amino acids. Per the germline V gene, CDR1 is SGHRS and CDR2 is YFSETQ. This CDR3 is CASSLARGGTNTEAFF. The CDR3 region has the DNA TGCGCCAGCAGCTTGGCCCGCGGCGGCACCAACACTGAAGCTTTCTTT.

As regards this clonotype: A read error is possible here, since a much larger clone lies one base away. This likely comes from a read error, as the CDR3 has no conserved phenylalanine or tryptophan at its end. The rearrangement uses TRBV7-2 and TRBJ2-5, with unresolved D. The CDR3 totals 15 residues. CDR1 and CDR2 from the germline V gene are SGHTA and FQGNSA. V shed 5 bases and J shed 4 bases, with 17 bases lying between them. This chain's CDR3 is CASSQPLKYGETQYL. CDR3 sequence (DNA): TGTGCCAGCAGCCAACCCCTCAAGTATGGAGAGACCCAGTACCTC.

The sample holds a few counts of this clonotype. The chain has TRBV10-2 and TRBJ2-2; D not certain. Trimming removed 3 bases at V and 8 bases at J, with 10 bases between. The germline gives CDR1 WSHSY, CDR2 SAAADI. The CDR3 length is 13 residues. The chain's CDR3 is CASSDSSPGELFF. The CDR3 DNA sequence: TGCGCCAGCAGTGATTCGTCCCCGGGGGAGCTGTTTTTT.

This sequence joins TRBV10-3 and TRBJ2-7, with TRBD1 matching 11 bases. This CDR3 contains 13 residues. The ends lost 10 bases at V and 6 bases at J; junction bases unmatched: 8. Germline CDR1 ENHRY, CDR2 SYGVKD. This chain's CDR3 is CASRPGQGGEQYF. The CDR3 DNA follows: TGTGCCAGCCGTCCGGGACAGGGGGGCGAGCAGTACTTC.

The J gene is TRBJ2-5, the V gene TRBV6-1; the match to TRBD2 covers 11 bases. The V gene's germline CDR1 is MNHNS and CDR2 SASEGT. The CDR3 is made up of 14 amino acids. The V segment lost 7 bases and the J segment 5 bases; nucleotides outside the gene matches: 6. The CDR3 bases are TGTGCCAGCACCGTAGCGGGGGGGCGGGAGACCCAGTACTTC. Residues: CASTVAGGRETQYF.

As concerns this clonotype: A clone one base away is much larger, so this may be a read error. CDR3 sequence (DNA): TGTGCCCGCAGCAAGGGGGAGGCTGAAGCTTTCTTT. Amino acid sequence: CARSKGEAEAFF. The chain uses TRBV9 and TRBJ1-1; D is perhaps TRBD1 (6 bases). Germline V lookup: CDR1 SGDLS, CDR2 YYNGEE. CDR3 length: 12 residues.